These 5 T cell receptor beta chains share one sample of origin, sequenced in a study of blood T cell repertoires in COVID-19. Profiled with immunoSEQ multiplex PCR; TCRdb holds only in-frame clones, not every one. The sample has roughly 99,000 clones; around 79% are singletons. Source material: peripheral blood. These receptors were collected from a woman aged 80 or over with active or convalescent COVID-19.

The V call is TRBV7-3, the J call TRBJ2-1; tentatively, D is TRBD2 (6 bases). Germline-derived CDR1 and CDR2 are SGHTA and FQGTGA. Deletions cut 5 bases from V and 6 bases from J, with 14 bases between. CDR3 length: 14 amino acids. CDR3 in DNA: TGTGCCAGCAGCGTCCGGGGGAGTCGCAATGAGCAGTTCTTC. Its protein is CASSVRGSRNEQFF.

The V gene is TRBV29-1, the J gene TRBJ1-1; no clear D. From germline, CDR1 is SQVTM and CDR2 ANQGSEA. This CDR3 is built from 13 residues. The V gene lost 7 bases and the J gene lost 0 bases, with 12 bases spanning the gap. CDR3 bases: TGCAGCGGCTCCGACGGGATGAACACTGAAGCTTTCTTT. This encodes CSGSDGMNTEAFF.

This clone occurred once. The rearrangement uses TRBV18 and TRBJ1-1, with D maybe TRBD1 (5 bases). Germline CDR1 reads KGHSH; CDR2 reads LQKENI. This CDR3 contains 13 residues. V lost 4 bases and J 3 bases, leaving 9 bases between the germline ends. The CDR3 reads CASSHGGDTEAFF. In DNA form, the CDR3 reads TGTGCCAGCTCACACGGGGGGGACACTGAAGCTTTCTTT.

The CDR3 DNA reads TGCAGCGCGGGACTAGCGGGAGTCACCGGGGAGCTGTTTTTT. Translated, it gives CSAGLAGVTGELFF. The rearrangement links TRBV29-1 to TRBJ2-2; 14 nucleotides agree with TRBD2. V trimming: 7 bases; J trimming: 4 bases; junction bases outside the gene matches: 2. The CDR3 spans 14 residues. Germline values: CDR1 SQVTM, CDR2 ANQGSEA.

This clone occurred a few times. The chain uses TRBV28 and TRBJ2-7; 7 bases fit TRBD1. Looked up from germline, CDR1 is MDHEN and CDR2 is SYDVKM. The CDR3 extends over 13 amino acids. Losses at the gene ends were 3 bases for V and 4 bases for J; bases not matched to a gene: 3. For the CDR3, the DNA is TGTGCCAGCAGTTTGGGACAGCAATACGAGCAGTACTTC. This gives the protein CASSLGQQYEQYF.